Described below is a single TCR beta chain sequence and its context. Germline CDR1 SGDLS, CDR2 YYNGEE. The CDR3 runs to 15 residues. V shed 4 bases and J shed 3 bases, with 17 bases lying between them. The sample belongs to a study of shared clonotypes between healthy human individuals. TCRdb's copy holds only in-frame clones and misses some; the assay was immunoSEQ multiplex PCR. The table records hundreds of thousands of clones, around 76% of them present only once. This receptor was taken from a woman in her 40s in good health. Some clones in this sample may be carry-over from other donors' samples. The sample comprised PBMCs. The gene calls are TRBV9 and TRBJ2-7; possibly TRBD1 for D (6 bases). The CDR3 DNA reads as TGTGCCAGCAGCCCTCACTCCAGGGGCGTCTACGAGCAGTACTTC. Encoded protein: CASSPHSRGVYEQYF.